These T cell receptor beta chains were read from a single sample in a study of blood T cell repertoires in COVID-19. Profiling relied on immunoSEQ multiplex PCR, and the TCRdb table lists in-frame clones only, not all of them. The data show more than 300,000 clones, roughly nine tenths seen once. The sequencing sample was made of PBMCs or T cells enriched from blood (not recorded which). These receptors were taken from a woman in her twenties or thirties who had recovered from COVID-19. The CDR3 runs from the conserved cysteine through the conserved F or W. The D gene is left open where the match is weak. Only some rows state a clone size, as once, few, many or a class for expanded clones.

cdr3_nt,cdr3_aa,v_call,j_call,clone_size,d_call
TGTGCCAGCCGCCGGACTAGCGGGAGAGTCGGGGAGCTGTTTTTT,CASRRTSGRVGELFF,TRBV27,TRBJ2-2,.,TRBD2
TGCAGCGTTGAAGAAAGACAGGGAGCGGCCGGGGAGCTGTTTTTT,CSVEERQGAAGELFF,TRBV29-1,TRBJ2-2,.,TRBD1
TGTGCCAGTAGTAGGGCCAATTTGGGTGCGGAGACCCAGTACTTC,CASSRANLGAETQYF,TRBV19,TRBJ2-5,.,.
TGTGCCAGCAGTGAATACCCGGGTGGGGGCCAGCCCCAGCATTTT,CASSEYPGGGQPQHF,TRBV6-1,TRBJ1-5,.,.
TGTGCCAGCAGCGTCTCCCGGACAGGGTGGGAAGCTTTCTTT,CASSVSRTGWEAFF,TRBV9,TRBJ1-1,.,TRBD1
TGTGCCAGCATTACGGACAGGGACAATGAGCAGTTCTTC,CASITDRDNEQFF,TRBV2,TRBJ2-1,.,TRBD1
TGTGCCAGCAGCTTGGGGGCTGGAGGATTGAATGGCTACACCTTC,CASSLGAGGLNGYTF,TRBV11-1,TRBJ1-2,.,.
TGTGCCAGCAGCCAAGAACCCGGGGGTTCCTATAATTCACCCCTCCACTTT,CASSQEPGGSYNSPLHF,TRBV3-1/TRBV3-2,TRBJ1-6,.,.
TGTGCCAGCAATTTCGGACTAGCGGGAGTAAATGAGCAGTTCTTC,CASNFGLAGVNEQFF,TRBV6-5,TRBJ2-1,.,TRBD2
TGCAGCGTACGGGGGGACACGGACGAGCAGTACTTC,CSVRGDTDEQYF,TRBV29-1,TRBJ2-7,few,.
TGCAGCGTGGTCTCCTATGGGGGGACTGAAGCTTTCTTT,CSVVSYGGTEAFF,TRBV29-1,TRBJ1-1,.,.
TGTGCCAGCAGCTTAGCTAGACAGGGGGGCTTGAAATTTGAAGCTTTCTTT,CASSLARQGGLKFEAFF,TRBV7-8,TRBJ1-1,.,TRBD1
TGTGCCAGCAGTCCTTTAGCGGGAGGGGGGAATGAGCAGTTCTTC,CASSPLAGGGNEQFF,TRBV27,TRBJ2-1,.,TRBD2
TGTGCCAGCAGCCTTCTTGATCAGCCCCAGCATTTT,CASSLLDQPQHF,TRBV7-8,TRBJ1-5,.,.
TGTGCCAGCAGCCAGAGGAGCAGGGGCGATTTTGAAAAACTGTTTTTT,CASSQRSRGDFEKLFF,TRBV4-2,TRBJ1-4,.,.
TGTGCCAGCAGCACCCTACAGGGGCCCACTGAAGCTTTCTTT,CASSTLQGPTEAFF,TRBV5-6,TRBJ1-1,.,TRBD1
TGTGCCAGCAGCCTGCCCGGGACTACCAATGAGCAGTTCTTC,CASSLPGTTNEQFF,TRBV3-1/TRBV3-2,TRBJ2-1,few,TRBD2
TGTGCCAGCAGCTTCCCCGGGACAGGGAACACCGGGGAGCTGTTTTTT,CASSFPGTGNTGELFF,TRBV6-2/TRBV6-3,TRBJ2-2,.,TRBD1
TGCAGCGCTGCTCACCGGACTAGCGGGGAGCTGTTTTTT,CSAAHRTSGELFF,TRBV29-1,TRBJ2-2,few,TRBD2
TGTGCCAGCAGCCACATACTAGCGGGAGGTCACGAGCAGTACTTC,CASSHILAGGHEQYF,TRBV4-2,TRBJ2-7,.,TRBD2
TGCGCCAGCAGCTTGGCGGGGACTAGCGGGAGGTTTGAGCAGTTCTTC,CASSLAGTSGRFEQFF,TRBV5-1,TRBJ2-1,.,TRBD2
TGTGCCAGCAGTCTGGACAGGGGCACAGATACGCAGTATTTT,CASSLDRGTDTQYF,TRBV6-5,TRBJ2-3,once,TRBD1
TGTGCCAGCAGTTTTAATACGGGAGGAGCTGAGACCCAGTACTTC,CASSFNTGGAETQYF,TRBV27,TRBJ2-5,.,TRBD2
TGCGCCAGCAGTGACGAGAGCCCTCGCTCCTACAATGAGCAGTTCTTC,CASSDESPRSYNEQFF,TRBV10-2,TRBJ2-1,.,.
TGCGCCAGCAGCTTGGCCGACCCGGACTCGGGGCAGTACTTC,CASSLADPDSGQYF,TRBV5-1,TRBJ2-7,.,.
TGTGCCAGCAGTCTCACAGCAACTAACTATGGCTACACCTTC,CASSLTATNYGYTF,TRBV6-2/TRBV6-3,TRBJ1-2,.,.
TGTGCCAGCAGCGTCGACAGCTACTCCTACGAGCAGTACTTC,CASSVDSYSYEQYF,TRBV5-8,TRBJ2-7,.,.
TGTGCTAGTGGTAATCACCCCGGGACAGCCCAGAGGAATGAAAAACTGTTTTTT,CASGNHPGTAQRNEKLFF,TRBV12-5,TRBJ1-4,.,TRBD1
TGTGCCAGCAGTGAACAGGCAGGGGCCAGTCAGCCCCAGCATTTT,CASSEQAGASQPQHF,TRBV2,TRBJ1-5,once,.
TGTGCCAGCAGCCAAGCCTCGGGGAGCTCTGGAAACACCATATATTTT,CASSQASGSSGNTIYF,TRBV3-1/TRBV3-2,TRBJ1-3,.,.
TGTGCCAGCAGTTACTCTATGGGCGCTGAAGCTTTCTTT,CASSYSMGAEAFF,TRBV6-5,TRBJ1-1,.,.
TGTGCCAGTAGTCCATATACAGGGGTGGACGATAATCAGCCCCAGCATTTT,CASSPYTGVDDNQPQHF,TRBV19,TRBJ1-5,.,TRBD1
TGCAGCGTTACAGCCTCGACAGGTAACTACGAGCAGTACTTC,CSVTASTGNYEQYF,TRBV29-1,TRBJ2-7,.,.
TGTGCCAGCAGTTCGGTAGGAGGGAACGAGCAGTACTTC,CASSSVGGNEQYF,TRBV6-5,TRBJ2-7,.,.
TGTGCCAGCGCCGTTAACTCTTATGGCTACACCTTC,CASAVNSYGYTF,TRBV7-9,TRBJ1-2,.,.
TGTGCCAGCAGCTTAGAGGGGGCCTACACTGAAGCTTTCTTT,CASSLEGAYTEAFF,TRBV7-2,TRBJ1-1,.,TRBD1
TGTGCCAGCAGCCGAAATACACAGGGCGAAGCTTTCTTT,CASSRNTQGEAFF,TRBV11-2,TRBJ1-1,.,.
TGCGCCAGCAGCTTTCAGACAGGGTCGGAGGAGCAGTACTTC,CASSFQTGSEEQYF,TRBV5-1,TRBJ2-7,.,TRBD1
TGTGCCAGCAGTTCCCCTACAGGGAGCTCCTACAATGAGCAGTTCTTC,CASSSPTGSSYNEQFF,TRBV28,TRBJ2-1,.,.
TGCAGCGTTGCCGGGACAGCGTTTACAGATACGCAGTATTTT,CSVAGTAFTDTQYF,TRBV29-1,TRBJ2-3,.,TRBD1
TGCGCCAGCAGCGCTGACCGCCCCTTGGAGTCTCAAGAGACCCAGTACTTC,CASSADRPLESQETQYF,TRBV5-1,TRBJ2-5,.,.
TGTGCCATCAGTGAGTCGTCTAGCGGGAGTCTACAGCAGTTCTTC,CAISESSSGSLQQFF,TRBV10-3,TRBJ2-1,.,TRBD2
TGTGCCAGCAGTCAACAGGGGGACACTGAAGCTTTCTTT,CASSQQGDTEAFF,TRBV6-4,TRBJ1-1,once,TRBD1
TGTGCCATCCGATTAGGCCCAGGCGGACAGGAGCAGTACTTC,CAIRLGPGGQEQYF,TRBV10-3,TRBJ2-7,.,.
TGCGCCAGCAGCTTACTTTGGCGGCAAGCCCCGAACACCGGGGAGCTGTTTTTT,CASSLLWRQAPNTGELFF,TRBV5-1,TRBJ2-2,once,.
TGCGCCAGCAGTATACCCGCCGGGAATGAGCAGTTCTTC,CASSIPAGNEQFF,TRBV5-1,TRBJ2-1,once,.
TGTGCCATAAACAGGGTAGAGGATTCACCCCTCCACTTT,CAINRVEDSPLHF,TRBV10-3,TRBJ1-6,.,.
TGTGCCACCAGGGGGGGTATGAACACTGAAGCTTTCTTT,CATRGGMNTEAFF,TRBV6-5,TRBJ1-1,.,TRBD1
TGTGCCAGCAGCTTAGGGCGGGGCGGGAGATCAGATACGCAGTATTTT,CASSLGRGGRSDTQYF,TRBV7-8,TRBJ2-3,.,TRBD2
TGTGCCAGCAGACAGGGGTATGGCTACACCTTC,CASRQGYGYTF,TRBV28,TRBJ1-2,.,TRBD1
TGTGCCAGCAACCCGGGACAGGTCTACTCCTACGAGCAGTACTTC,CASNPGQVYSYEQYF,TRBV28,TRBJ2-7,.,TRBD1
TGTGCCAGCAGCTCCACAGGGAAGGGCACCGGGGAGCTGTTTTTT,CASSSTGKGTGELFF,TRBV11-2,TRBJ2-2,.,.
TGTGCCAGCTCACCACCGAGTCGAGCAGGTGTCTACACCTTC,CASSPPSRAGVYTF,TRBV18,TRBJ1-2,.,.